The 18 T cell receptor beta chains below were found in one sample sequenced in a study of T cells in Graves' hyperthyroidism and ophthalmopathy. Amplification of TCR beta CDR3 regions was performed using RNA transcripts as template. The TCR CDR3 was amplified in a first-round RT-PCR using the HTBI primer set. TCRdb re-called the multiplex PCR reads through MiXCR, storing one row per CDR3 protein. This sample has around 500,000 distinct CDR3 sequences, with around 15% found just once. The sequencing sample was made of blood. The receptors shown here come from a woman in her forties with Graves' hyperthyroidism.

The V gene is TRBV10-2, the J gene TRBJ2-6; TRBD1 or TRBD2 may be the D gene (6 bases each). V was shortened by 4 bases and J by 2 bases, with 12 bases between the two germline ends. In germline, CDR1 is WSHSY, CDR2 SAAADI. The CDR3 is 16 residues long. The CDR3 spells CASSVWGAPGANVLTF. The DNA of the CDR3 is TGCGCCAGCAGTGTTTGGGGGGCGCCTGGGGCCAACGTCCTGACTTTC.

V usage is TRBV7-9 and J usage is TRBJ2-5; D perhaps matches TRBD2 (6 bases). CDR3 length equals 14 residues. Germline CDR1 is SEHNR and CDR2 is FQNEAQ (reference sequence). V gave up 1 base and J gave up 5 bases, with 11 bases separating them. The CDR3 region is CASSLEWGDETQYF. CDR3 nucleotide sequence: TGTGCCAGCAGCTTAGAATGGGGGGATGAGACCCAGTACTTC.

This rearrangement joins TRBV3-1 to TRBJ2-1, with a weak D call TRBD2 (5 bases). V lost 10 bases and J lost 5, with 15 bases in between. The V gene's germline CDR1 is LGHDT and CDR2 YNNKEL (reference sequence). The CDR3 is made up of 13 amino acids. This CDR3 is CATSVEVNNEQFF. The CDR3 DNA reads as TGTGCCACCTCCGTGGAGGTCAACAATGAGCAGTTCTTC.

J is TRBJ2-3 and V is TRBV4-1; unclear D gene. The CDR3 extends over 15 amino acids. Trimming pared 4 bases from V and 0 bases from J, leaving 11 bases between. From germline, CDR1 is MGHRA and CDR2 YSYEKL. The CDR3 here is CASSPYEGSTDTQYF. CDR3 nucleotides: TGCGCCAGCAGCCCCTATGAAGGTAGCACAGATACGCAGTATTTT.

The J gene is TRBJ2-1, the V gene TRBV27; 10 bases are a match to TRBD2. J lost 9 bases, V lost 8 bases, and 7 bases had no gene match. Germline values: CDR1 MNHEY, CDR2 SMNVEV (reference sequence). The CDR3 has 13 residues. Here the CDR3 DNA reads TGTGCCAGCCGGAGGACTAGCGGTGGTGAGCAGTTCTTC. Translated: CASRRTSGGEQFF.

This clonotype was counted ten times or more. V is TRBV27 and J is TRBJ2-3, with TRBD1 matching 8 bases. V dropped 6 bases and J dropped 1; count of bases not matched to a gene: 3. The V gene's germline CDR1 is MNHEY and CDR2 SMNVEV (reference sequence). This CDR3 is 14 amino acids long. This chain's CDR3 is CASSTTGGTDTQYF. The CDR3 coding sequence is TGTGCCAGCAGCACGACAGGGGGCACAGATACGCAGTATTTT.

There are many counts of this clonotype. The CDR3 protein is CASSRGQGYEQYF. CDR3 nucleotide sequence: TGCGCCAGCAGTCGGGGACAGGGTTACGAGCAGTACTTC. The chain recombines TRBV5-1 with TRBJ2-7, with 9 bases aligning to TRBD1. The CDR3 loop spans 13 amino acids. The V segment lost 5 bases and the J segment 4 bases; nucleotides outside the gene matches: 4. CDR1 and CDR2 (germline): SGHRS, YFSETQ.

This clonotype was counted a few times. The J gene is TRBJ1-5, the V gene TRBV28; no clear D. Germline CDR1 MDHEN, CDR2 SYDVKM. The V and J ends lost 5 bases and 2 bases respectively, with 7 bases between them. The CDR3 consists of 13 residues. The CDR3 DNA follows: TGTGCCAGCAGTGGATTTGGCAATCAGCCCCAGCATTTT. As protein: CASSGFGNQPQHF.

Note on this clonotype: A junction boundary mismatches the germline segment, possibly from a read error. The V gene is TRBV5-1, the J gene TRBJ2-3; TRBD1 aligns across 8 bases. The CDR3 totals 15 residues. Germline-derived CDR1 and CDR2 are SGHRS and YFSETQ. The CDR3 loop reads CASSSTGASTVTQYF. As DNA, the CDR3 is TGCGCCAGCAGCTCGACAGGGGCTAGCACAGTTACGCAGTATTTT.

The rearrangement uses TRBV30 and TRBJ1-5; D not certain. This CDR3 has 14 residues. Germline CDR1 reads GTSNPN; CDR2 reads SVGIG (reference sequence). V lost 3 bases and J 4 bases, leaving 13 bases between the germline ends. This CDR3 is CAWSDGSLNQPQHF. DNA of the CDR3: TGTGCCTGGAGCGACGGGTCACTTAATCAGCCCCAGCATTTT.

This clonotype was observed many times. The chain combines TRBV6-1 with TRBJ1-5; no clear D. The CDR3 spans 15 residues. Germline V gene lookup returns CDR1 MNHNS and CDR2 SASEGT. V was clipped by 5 bases and J by 0 bases, with 11 bases between them. The CDR3 DNA sequence: TGTGCCAGCAGTAGGACGGAAAATAGCAATCAGCCCCAGCATTTT. Protein sequence: CASSRTENSNQPQHF.

This clonotype has ten or more counts. The chain combines TRBV28 with TRBJ1-4; TRBD1 might be the D (6 bases). Germline values: CDR1 MDHEN, CDR2 SYDVKM. V was clipped by 8 bases and J by 3 bases, with 13 bases between them. The CDR3 has 14 residues. The CDR3 protein is CASQDRNPNEKLFF. The CDR3, as DNA: TGTGCCAGCCAAGACAGGAACCCTAATGAAAAACTGTTTTTT.

This clonotype was counted many times. V usage is TRBV3-1 and J usage is TRBJ2-1; TRBD2 matches at 12 bases. J gave up 0 bases and V 1 base, and 4 bases lay outside the gene matches. The CDR3 loop spans 18 amino acids. Germline CDR1 and CDR2: LGHDT and YNNKEL (reference sequence). The CDR3 DNA reads TGTGCCAGCAGCCAAGGACTAGCGGGAGCAGGCTCCTACAATGAGCAGTTCTTC. Its translation is CASSQGLAGAGSYNEQFF.

This clonotype has at least ten counts. The gene calls are TRBV24-1 and TRBJ2-2; TRBD2 is a possible D gene (5 bases). This CDR3 is built from 18 residues. V was shortened by 2 bases and J by 1 base, with 16 bases between the two germline ends. Germline V gives CDR1 KGHDR, CDR2 SFDVKD. Here the CDR3 reads CATSDSLGGQQNTGELFF. Here the CDR3 DNA reads TGTGCCACCAGTGATTCTCTCGGCGGGCAGCAGAACACCGGGGAGCTGTTTTTT.

The rearrangement links TRBV6-1 to TRBJ2-7; TRBD2 is a possible D gene (7 bases). Germline V gene sequence: CDR1 MNHNS, CDR2 SASEGT. Trimming stripped 5 bases from V and 2 bases from J, with 13 bases between. The CDR3 has 14 residues. The CDR3 loop is CASSRGGTTYEQYF. CDR3 DNA sequence: TGTGCCAGCAGTAGGGGGGGGACGACCTACGAGCAGTACTTC.

A few counts support this clonotype. In DNA, the CDR3 is TGTGCCAGCAGTTCCCGATGGTTTGGGGAAAAACTGTTTTTT. It specifies CASSSRWFGEKLFF. The V and J genes are TRBV6-5 and TRBJ1-4; D not certain. The CDR3 spans 14 residues. CDR1 and CDR2 (germline): MNHEY, SVGAGI. The ends were cut back, 4 bases at V and 8 bases at J, with 14 bases in the middle.

Details on this clonotype: A read error is possible here, since a much larger clone lies one base away. V usage is TRBV12-3 or TRBV12-4 and J usage is TRBJ2-5; 8 bases fit TRBD2. CDR3 length: 13 amino acids. In nucleotides, the CDR3 is TGTGCCAGCAGTCAGACTAGCGAGGAGACCCAGCACTTC. Translated: CASSQTSEETQHF.

This clonotype was counted at least ten times. V is TRBV7-9 and J is TRBJ2-3; D might be TRBD1 (6 bases). Germline assignment: CDR1 SEHNR and CDR2 FQNEAQ (reference sequence). The CDR3 is 14 residues long. V shed 6 bases and J shed 3 bases, with 13 bases lying between them. The CDR3 loop reads CASSLLGGTDTQYF. The DNA for the CDR3 is TGTGCCAGCAGTTTATTAGGGGGAACAGATACGCAGTATTTT.